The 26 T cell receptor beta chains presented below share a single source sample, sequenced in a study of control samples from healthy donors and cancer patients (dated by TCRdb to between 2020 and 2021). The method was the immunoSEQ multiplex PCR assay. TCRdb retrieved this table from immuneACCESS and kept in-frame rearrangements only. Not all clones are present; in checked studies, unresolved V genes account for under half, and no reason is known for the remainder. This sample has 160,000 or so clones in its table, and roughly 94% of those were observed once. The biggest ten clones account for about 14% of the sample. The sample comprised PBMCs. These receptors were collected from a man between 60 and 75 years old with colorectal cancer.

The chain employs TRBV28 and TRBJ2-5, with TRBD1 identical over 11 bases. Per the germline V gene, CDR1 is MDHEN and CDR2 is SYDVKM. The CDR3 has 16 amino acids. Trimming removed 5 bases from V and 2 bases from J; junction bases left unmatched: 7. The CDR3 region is CASSIPGQGEQETQYF. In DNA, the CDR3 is TGTGCCAGCAGTATACCGGGACAGGGGGAACAAGAGACCCAGTACTTC.

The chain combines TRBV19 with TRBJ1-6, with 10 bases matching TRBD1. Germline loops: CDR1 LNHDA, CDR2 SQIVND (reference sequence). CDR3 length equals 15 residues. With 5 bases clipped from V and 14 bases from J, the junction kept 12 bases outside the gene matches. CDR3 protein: CASSSAGTGVRTLHF. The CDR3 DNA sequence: TGTGCCAGTAGTTCCGCCGGGACAGGGGTAAGGACCCTCCACTTT.

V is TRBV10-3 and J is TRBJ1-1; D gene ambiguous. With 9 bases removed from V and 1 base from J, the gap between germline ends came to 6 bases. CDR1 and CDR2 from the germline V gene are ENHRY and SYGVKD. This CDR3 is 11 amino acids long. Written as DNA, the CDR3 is TGTGCCATTGACAAGAACACTGAAGCTTTCTTT. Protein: CAIDKNTEAFF.

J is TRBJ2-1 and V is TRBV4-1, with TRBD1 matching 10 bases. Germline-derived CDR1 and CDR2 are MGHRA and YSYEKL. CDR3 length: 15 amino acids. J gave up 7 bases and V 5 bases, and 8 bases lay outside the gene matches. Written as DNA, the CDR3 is TGCGCCAGCAGCGTTCTGGACAGGGGGGGGAATGAGCAGTTCTTC. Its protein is CASSVLDRGGNEQFF.

The CDR3 reads CASSVGTRYEQYF. The CDR3 DNA follows: TGTGCCAGCAGCGTAGGGACACGCTACGAGCAGTACTTC. The V and J genes are TRBV7-8 and TRBJ2-7; a possible D gene is TRBD1 (6 bases). CDR1 is SGHVS and CDR2 is FQNEAQ in the germline V gene. The CDR3 is made up of 13 amino acids. Trimming left V 5 bases short and J 3 bases short, with 11 bases between.

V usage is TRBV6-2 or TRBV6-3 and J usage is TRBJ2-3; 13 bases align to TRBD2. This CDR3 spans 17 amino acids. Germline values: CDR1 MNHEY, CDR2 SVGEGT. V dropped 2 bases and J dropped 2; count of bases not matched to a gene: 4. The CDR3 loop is CASSYPGLAGNTDTQYF. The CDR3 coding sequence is TGTGCCAGCAGTTACCCGGGACTAGCGGGGAACACAGATACGCAGTATTTT.

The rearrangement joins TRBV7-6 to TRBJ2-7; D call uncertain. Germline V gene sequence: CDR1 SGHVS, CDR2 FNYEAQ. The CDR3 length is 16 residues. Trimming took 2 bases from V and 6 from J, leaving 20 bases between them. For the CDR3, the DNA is TGTGCCAGCAGCTTAACGGTCAACCCACTTTCGAGCGAGCAGTACTTC. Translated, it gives CASSLTVNPLSSEQYF.

The CDR3 DNA is TGTGCCAGTTTGGGCCAGGGGGACCACGAGCAGTACTTC. Translation: CASLGQGDHEQYF. This chain links TRBV19 with TRBJ2-7, with 7 bases fitting TRBD1. The CDR3 is 13 residues long. Germline trimming cut 8 bases from V and 5 bases from J; bases unmatched to any gene: 9. Germline V gene lookup returns CDR1 LNHDA and CDR2 SQIVND (reference sequence).

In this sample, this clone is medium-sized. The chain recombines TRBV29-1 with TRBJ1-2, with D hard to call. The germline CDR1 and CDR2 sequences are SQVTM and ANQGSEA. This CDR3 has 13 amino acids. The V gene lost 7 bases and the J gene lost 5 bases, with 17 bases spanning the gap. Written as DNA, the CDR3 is TGCAGCGCAACCGGGAGTATTACTTATGGCTACACCTTC. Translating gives CSATGSITYGYTF.

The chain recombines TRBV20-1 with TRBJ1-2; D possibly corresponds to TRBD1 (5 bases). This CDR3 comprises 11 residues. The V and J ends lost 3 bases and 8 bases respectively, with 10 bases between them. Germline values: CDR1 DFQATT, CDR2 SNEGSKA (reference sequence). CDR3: CSAREGPGYTF. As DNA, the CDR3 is TGCAGTGCTAGGGAGGGGCCCGGCTACACCTTC.

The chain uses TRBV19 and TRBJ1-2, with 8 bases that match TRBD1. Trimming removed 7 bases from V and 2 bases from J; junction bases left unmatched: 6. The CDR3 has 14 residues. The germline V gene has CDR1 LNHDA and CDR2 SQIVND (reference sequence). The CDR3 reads CASIPGQENYGYTF. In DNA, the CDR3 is TGTGCCAGTATACCGGGACAGGAAAACTATGGCTACACCTTC.

For the CDR3, the DNA is TGTGCCACCAGGACCAGAGGCGGGACAACTAATGAAAAACTGTTTTTT. Its protein is CATRTRGGTTNEKLFF. The chain recombines TRBV2 with TRBJ1-4; D is unclear. V was pared by 10 bases and J by 0 bases, with 18 bases between. This CDR3 comprises 16 residues. Germline lookup yields CDR1 SNHLY and CDR2 FYNNEI.

The CDR3 nucleotides read TGTGCCAGCAGTGAAGCAGGGACAAAGGGGTACGAGCAGTACTTC. Translating gives CASSEAGTKGYEQYF. The gene calls are TRBV6-1 and TRBJ2-7; D possibly corresponds to TRBD1 (6 bases). V lost 0 bases and J lost 4, with 13 bases in between. Germline V gene data show CDR1 as MNHNS and CDR2 as SASEGT. This CDR3 contains 15 residues.

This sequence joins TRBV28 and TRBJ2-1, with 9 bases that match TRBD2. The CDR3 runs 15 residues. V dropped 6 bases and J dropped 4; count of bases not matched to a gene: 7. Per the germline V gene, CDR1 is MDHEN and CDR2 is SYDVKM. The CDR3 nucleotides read TGTGCCAGCAGCCGTTCGCTAGCGGGGTACAATGAGCAGTTCTTC. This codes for CASSRSLAGYNEQFF. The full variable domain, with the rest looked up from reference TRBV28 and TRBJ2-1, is DVKVTQSSRYLVKRTGEKVFLECVQDMDHENMFWYRQDPGLGLRLIYFSYDVKMKEKGDIPEGYSVSREKKERFSLILESASTNQTSMYLCASSRSLAGYNEQFFGPGTRLTVL.

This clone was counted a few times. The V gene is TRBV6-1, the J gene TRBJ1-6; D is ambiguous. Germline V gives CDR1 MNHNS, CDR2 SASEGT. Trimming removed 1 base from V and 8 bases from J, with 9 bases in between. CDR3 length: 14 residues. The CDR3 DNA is TGTGCCAGCAGTGAAGGTGGGTGGGATTCACCCCTCCACTTT. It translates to CASSEGGWDSPLHF.

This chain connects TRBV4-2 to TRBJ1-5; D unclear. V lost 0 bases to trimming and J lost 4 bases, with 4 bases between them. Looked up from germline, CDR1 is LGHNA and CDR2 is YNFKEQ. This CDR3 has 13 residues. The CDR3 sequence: CASSQDANQPQHF. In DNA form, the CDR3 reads TGTGCCAGCAGCCAAGACGCTAATCAGCCCCAGCATTTT.

As DNA, the CDR3 is TGCGCCAGCAGCTTGGGAGGACTAGCGGGGGCCCAAGCTCCCTGGGAGCTGTTTTTT. Translation gives CASSLGGLAGAQAPWELFF. The V gene is TRBV5-1, the J gene TRBJ2-2; TRBD2 aligns across 13 bases. CDR1 and CDR2 from the germline V gene are SGHRS and YFSETQ. Trimming cost V 0 bases and J 9 bases; bases outside gene matches: 14. This CDR3 comprises 19 residues.

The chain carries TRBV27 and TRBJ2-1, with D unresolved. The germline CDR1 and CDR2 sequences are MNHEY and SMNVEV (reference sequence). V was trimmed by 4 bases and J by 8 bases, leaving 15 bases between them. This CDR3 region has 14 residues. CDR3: CASSSPSGGHEQFF. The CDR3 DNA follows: TGTGCCAGCAGTTCCCCGTCGGGTGGGCATGAGCAGTTCTTC.

Here the CDR3 reads CASSITGVNYGYTF. For the CDR3, the DNA is TGTGCCAGTAGTATTACAGGGGTTAACTATGGCTACACCTTC. The J gene is TRBJ1-2, the V gene TRBV19, with 7 bases fitting TRBD1. Looked up from germline, CDR1 is LNHDA and CDR2 is SQIVND (reference sequence). The V and J ends lost 3 bases and 1 base, in that order; junction bases with no gene match: 2. The CDR3 runs to 14 residues.

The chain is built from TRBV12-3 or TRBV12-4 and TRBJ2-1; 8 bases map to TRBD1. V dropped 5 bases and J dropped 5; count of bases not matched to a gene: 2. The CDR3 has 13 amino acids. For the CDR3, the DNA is TGTGCCAGCAGTACGGGACAGGACAATGAGCAGTTCTTC. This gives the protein CASSTGQDNEQFF.

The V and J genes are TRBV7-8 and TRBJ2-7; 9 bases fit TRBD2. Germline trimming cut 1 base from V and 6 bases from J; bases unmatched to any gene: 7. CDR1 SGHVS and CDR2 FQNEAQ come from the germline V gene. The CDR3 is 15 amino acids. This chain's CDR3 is CASSLGLAGTSEQYF. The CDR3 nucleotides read TGTGCCAGCAGCTTAGGTCTAGCGGGGACTTCCGAGCAGTACTTC.

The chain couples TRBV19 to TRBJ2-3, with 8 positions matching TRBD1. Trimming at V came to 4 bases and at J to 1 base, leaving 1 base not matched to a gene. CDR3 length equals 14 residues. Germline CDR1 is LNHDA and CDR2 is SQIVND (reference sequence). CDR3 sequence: CASSTTGGTDTQYF. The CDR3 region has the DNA TGTGCCAGTAGTACGACAGGGGGCACAGATACGCAGTATTTT.

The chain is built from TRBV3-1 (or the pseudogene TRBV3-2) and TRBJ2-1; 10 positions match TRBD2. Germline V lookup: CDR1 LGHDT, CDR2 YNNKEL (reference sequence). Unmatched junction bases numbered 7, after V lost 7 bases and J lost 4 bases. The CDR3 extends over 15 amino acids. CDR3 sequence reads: CASKGSGGKYNEQFF. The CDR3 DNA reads TGTGCCAGCAAAGGTAGCGGGGGGAAATACAATGAGCAGTTCTTC.

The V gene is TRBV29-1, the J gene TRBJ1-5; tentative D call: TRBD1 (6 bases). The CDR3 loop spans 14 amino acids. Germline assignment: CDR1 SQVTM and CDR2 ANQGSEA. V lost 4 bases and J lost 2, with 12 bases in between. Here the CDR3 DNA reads TGCAGCGTTGCTTTGCCAGGGGGCAATCAGCCCCAGCATTTT. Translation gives CSVALPGGNQPQHF.

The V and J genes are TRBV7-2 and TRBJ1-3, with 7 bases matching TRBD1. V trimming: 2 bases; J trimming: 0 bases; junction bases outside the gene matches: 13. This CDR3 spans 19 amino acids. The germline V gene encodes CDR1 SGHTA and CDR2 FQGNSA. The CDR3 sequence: CASSLIPFGQVSSGNTIYF. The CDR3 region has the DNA TGTGCCAGCAGCTTAATCCCCTTCGGACAGGTTTCCTCTGGAAACACCATATATTTT.

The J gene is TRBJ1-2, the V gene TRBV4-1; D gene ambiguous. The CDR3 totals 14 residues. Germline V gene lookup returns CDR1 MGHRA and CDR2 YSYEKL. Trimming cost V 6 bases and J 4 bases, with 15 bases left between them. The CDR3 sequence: CASSPPAGAYGYTF. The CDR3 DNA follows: TGCGCCAGCAGTCCCCCGGCCGGAGCCTATGGCTACACCTTC.